Listed below are T cell receptor beta chains from one sample, sequenced in a study of siplizumab effects on memory and regulatory T cells. Sequenced by immunoSEQ multiplex PCR; TCRdb stores in-frame clones only, minus some. The sample has about 100,000 clones, 85% to 95% seen once. The sequencing input was non-Treg CD4+ T cells sorted from blood. Source of these receptors: a human donor in good health. CDR3s include the opening cysteine and the closing phenylalanine or tryptophan. D genes are given only for firm matches. Only part of the rows carry a size: once, few, many, or a class if the clone is expanded.

clone_size j_call v_call d_call cdr3_nt cdr3_aa
NA TRBJ2-4 TRBV18 TRBD2 TGTGCCAGCTCACCACTCCTCGGACTAGAAAGAAACATTCAGTACTTC CASSPLLGLERNIQYF
NA TRBJ2-5 TRBV5-1 NA TGCGCCAGCAGCTTGGCAGTCCAAAGGGGAAGAGGGGAGACCCAGTACTTC CASSLAVQRGRGETQYF
once TRBJ1-4 TRBV5-8 TRBD1 TGTGCCAGCAGCTTACAGGGGATTGCAACTAATGAAAAACTGTTTTTT CASSLQGIATNEKLFF
NA TRBJ1-5 TRBV19 NA TGTGCCAGTAGTTTGTTGGGGGCTAGCGGCAATCAGCCCCAGCATTTT CASSLLGASGNQPQHF
NA TRBJ2-3 TRBV5-1 NA TGCGCCAGCAGTCCCTCGACTAGCACAGATACGCAGTATTTT CASSPSTSTDTQYF
NA TRBJ2-5 TRBV5-1 NA TGCGCCAGCAGCCGGGTGGGGGCCCAAGAGACCCAGTACTTC CASSRVGAQETQYF
NA TRBJ1-4 TRBV7-9 TRBD1 TGTGCCAGCAGCTTGACAGGGGGCCGCACTAATGAAAAACTGTTTTTT CASSLTGGRTNEKLFF
NA TRBJ1-2 TRBV30 NA TGTGCCTGGAAGATAGGCAGGGGTGCTGGCTACACCTTC CAWKIGRGAGYTF
NA TRBJ2-7 TRBV6-5 NA TGTGCCAGCTACAGTCGGGACACATCCTACGAGCAGTACTTC CASYSRDTSYEQYF
NA TRBJ2-3 TRBV5-1 TRBD2 TGCGCCAGCAGCTTGCGTTACCAGCGGGAGGCCACAGATACGCAGTATTTT CASSLRYQREATDTQYF
once TRBJ2-1 TRBV28 TRBD2 TGTGCCAGCAGTCGGGGAGGGAGCTCCTACAATGAGCAGTTCTTC CASSRGGSSYNEQFF
NA TRBJ2-1 TRBV29-1 NA TGCAGCGTTGGGGGTAGCCTCCATGAGCAGTTCTTC CSVGGSLHEQFF
NA TRBJ2-3 TRBV19 NA TGTGCCAGTAGTCTTCTAGACACAGATACGCAGTATTTT CASSLLDTDTQYF
NA TRBJ2-2 TRBV5-4 NA TGTGCCAGCAGCTTGGGTCTGGAGAACACCGGGGAGCTGTTTTTT CASSLGLENTGELFF
NA TRBJ2-7 TRBV9 TRBD1 TGTGCCAGCAGCAACCGGGACAGGGCCTACGAGCAGTACTTC CASSNRDRAYEQYF
NA TRBJ1-6 TRBV6-6 NA TGTGCCAGCAGTTACCGAGGGGGTGGCAATTCACCCCTCCACTTT CASSYRGGGNSPLHF
NA TRBJ2-7 TRBV5-1 TRBD2 TGCGCCAGCAGCTTGCTAGCGGGAGTAGGCGAGCAGTACTTC CASSLLAGVGEQYF
NA TRBJ2-5 TRBV7-9 NA TGTGCCAGCAGCTTAGGGCTTAGGGAGACCCAGTACTTC CASSLGLRETQYF
NA TRBJ2-1 TRBV28 NA TGTGCCAGCAGTGCCGGCGGGCTAATTAACAATGAGCAGTTCTTC CASSAGGLINNEQFF
few TRBJ1-5 TRBV29-1 TRBD1 TGCAGCGTTTCGACAGGGGCTCAGCCCCAGCATTTT CSVSTGAQPQHF
NA TRBJ2-3 TRBV7-6 TRBD2 TGTGCCAGCAGCTTCCTAGCGGGAGTTAGCACAGATACGCAGTATTTT CASSFLAGVSTDTQYF
once TRBJ2-2 TRBV6-1 NA TGTGCCAGCATACTGGGACAGAACACCGGGGAGCTGTTTTTT CASILGQNTGELFF
NA TRBJ2-1 TRBV6-6 NA TGTGCCAGCAGTTACGAGGGAGCTTACAATGAGCAGTTCTTC CASSYEGAYNEQFF
NA TRBJ1-2 TRBV27 NA TGTGCCAGCAGTTTTCGAGGGAACTATGGCTACACCTTC CASSFRGNYGYTF
NA TRBJ1-3 TRBV5-1 NA TGCGCCAGCAGCCCGGTGAGCTCTGGAAACACCATATATTTT CASSPVSSGNTIYF
NA TRBJ2-3 TRBV5-1 NA TGCGCCAGCAGCTTGGACCAGCCCACAGATACGCAGTATTTT CASSLDQPTDTQYF
NA TRBJ2-3 TRBV28 NA TGTGCCAGCAGTCCTGGCCCATCAGATACGCAGTATTTT CASSPGPSDTQYF
NA TRBJ1-1 TRBV29-1 NA TGCAGCGCCGCGTGGGGTGGGGAAACTGAAGCTTTCTTT CSAAWGGETEAFF
NA TRBJ2-7 TRBV6-5 NA TGTGCCAGCATGCCCGGCTTGGGGGGGCGGTACGAGCAGTACTTC CASMPGLGGRYEQYF
NA TRBJ2-7 TRBV7-8 NA TGTGCCAGCAGCTTAGCACACTACGAGCAGTACTTC CASSLAHYEQYF
NA TRBJ2-2 TRBV5-4 NA TGTGCCAGCAGAAAAGGGACGGAGAAGGCCGGGGAGCTGTTTTTT CASRKGTEKAGELFF
NA TRBJ1-5 TRBV19 TRBD1 TGTGCCAGTAGTATTATGGGACAGGGGGCTCAGCCCCAGCATTTT CASSIMGQGAQPQHF
NA TRBJ2-7 TRBV5-1 NA TGTGCCAGCAGCGGTCAGGGACTTGTGGAGCAGTACTTC CASSGQGLVEQYF
NA TRBJ1-5 TRBV28 TRBD1 TGTGCCACCAGAGTTTTGACAGGGTGGGATCAGCCCCAGCATTTT CATRVLTGWDQPQHF
NA TRBJ2-1 TRBV29-1 NA TGCAGCGTTGAAAGATCCGGGTTAGGACAGACCTCCTACAATGAGCAGTTCTTC CSVERSGLGQTSYNEQFF
NA TRBJ2-6 TRBV11-2 NA TGTGCCAGCAGCTTAACGGGACGGACTCTGGCTGGGGCCAACGTCCTGACTTTC CASSLTGRTLAGANVLTF
NA TRBJ2-1 TRBV9 NA TGTGCCAGCAGCGTAGCGGTCTACAATGAGCAGTTCTTC CASSVAVYNEQFF
NA TRBJ2-5 TRBV7-8 NA TGTGCCAGCAGCCTTCGACAGCTACTTGGGGGGGAGACCCAGTACTTC CASSLRQLLGGETQYF
NA TRBJ1-3 TRBV9 NA TGTGCCAGCAGCGTAGATCGACGCGGCTCTGGAAACACCATATATTTT CASSVDRRGSGNTIYF
NA TRBJ2-3 TRBV5-1 TRBD2 TGCGCCAGCAGCTTGGCGGTAGCGGGAGATACGCAGTATTTT CASSLAVAGDTQYF
NA TRBJ1-5 TRBV6-1 NA TGTGCCAGCAGTCAAGGACGGACAAACAATCAGCCCCAGCATTTT CASSQGRTNNQPQHF
NA TRBJ1-4 TRBV19 TRBD1 TGTGCCAGTAGACCTCAGGACAGGGAAAAGGTGCAACTGTTTTTT CASRPQDREKVQLFF
few TRBJ1-2 TRBV29-1 TRBD1 TGCAGCGTTGGGGCAGGGGGTAACTATGGCTACACCTTC CSVGAGGNYGYTF
once TRBJ2-1 TRBV21-1 NA TGTGCCAGCACCATTCGACTAGCGGGGAACAATGAGCAGTTCTTC CASTIRLAGNNEQFF
NA TRBJ2-1 TRBV4-1 TRBD2 TGCGCCAGCAGCCATCTCGGGAGGACCGCCTACAATGAGCAGTTCTTC CASSHLGRTAYNEQFF
NA TRBJ2-7 TRBV7-2 NA TGTGCCAGCAGCTTATCGTTGTTGAACGAGCAGTACTTC CASSLSLLNEQYF
NA TRBJ2-7 TRBV2 NA TGTGCCAGCACTAGGGAGCCTTACGAGCAGTACTTC CASTREPYEQYF
once TRBJ2-7 TRBV27 TRBD1 TGTGCCAGCAGTTGGGACAGGGGGCGGGGCGAGCAGTACTTC CASSWDRGRGEQYF
once TRBJ1-1 TRBV4-3 TRBD1 TGCGCCAGCAGCCGGACGGGACAGAGGAACACTGAAGCTTTCTTT CASSRTGQRNTEAFF
once TRBJ2-1 TRBV7-2 TRBD1 TGTGCCAGCAGCCTCCGGGACAGGCCGTTCTTC CASSLRDRPFF
NA TRBJ2-5 TRBV6-5 NA TGTGCCAGCACCAGACAAGAGACCCAGTACTTC CASTRQETQYF
NA TRBJ2-7 TRBV2 TRBD2 TGTGCCAGCAGCCGACTAGCGGCCTCCTACGAGCAGTACTTC CASSRLAASYEQYF
NA TRBJ2-1 TRBV18 NA TGTGCCAGCTCACCGAATCTAGGCTCGAGCGATGAGCAGTTCTTC CASSPNLGSSDEQFF